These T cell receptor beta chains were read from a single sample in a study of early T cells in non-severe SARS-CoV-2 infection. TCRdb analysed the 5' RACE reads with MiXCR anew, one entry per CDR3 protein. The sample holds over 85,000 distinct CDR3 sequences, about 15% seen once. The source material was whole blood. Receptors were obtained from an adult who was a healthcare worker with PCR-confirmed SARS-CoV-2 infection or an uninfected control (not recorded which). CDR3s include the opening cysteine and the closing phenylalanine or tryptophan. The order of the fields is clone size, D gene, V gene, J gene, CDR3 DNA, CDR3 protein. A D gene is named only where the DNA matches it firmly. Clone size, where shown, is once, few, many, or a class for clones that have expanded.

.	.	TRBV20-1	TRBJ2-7	TGCAGTGCTAGGGCCAGAGAGGGCGTCGGCGAGCAGTACTTC	CSARAREGVGEQYF
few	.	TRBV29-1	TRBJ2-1	TGCAGCGTTGAACTTGAAGTTCTAGTTCAGGATGAGCAGTTCTTC	CSVELEVLVQDEQFF
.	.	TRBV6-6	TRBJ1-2	TGTGCCAGCAGTTACGACTATGGCTACACCTTC	CASSYDYGYTF
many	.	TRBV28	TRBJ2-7	TGTGCCAGCAGTTTATTAGCTGGGGAGCAGTACTTC	CASSLLAGEQYF
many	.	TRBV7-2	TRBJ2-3	TGTGCCAGCAGCTTAGGAAGTTGGTTGGAGCGTACTAGCACAGATACGCAGTATTTT	CASSLGSWLERTSTDTQYF
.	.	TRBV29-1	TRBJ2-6	TGCAGCGTTGACGGAGAATCTGGGGCCAACGTCCTGACTTTC	CSVDGESGANVLTF
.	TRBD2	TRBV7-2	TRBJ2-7	TGTGCCAGCAGCTTAGGGAGCACCGGGACTAGCGCCGAGCAGTACTTC	CASSLGSTGTSAEQYF
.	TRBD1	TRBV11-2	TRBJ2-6	TGTGCCAGCACCACGATAAGGGACAGGGGAAGCTCTGGGGCCAACGTCCTGACTTTC	CASTTIRDRGSSGANVLTF
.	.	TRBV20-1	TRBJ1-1	TGCAGTGCCCCGACGGGGGGCTGGACTGAAGCTTTCTTT	CSAPTGGWTEAFF
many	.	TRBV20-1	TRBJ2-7	TGCAGTGCTAGACGAATCGGGACTTTCTACGAGCAGTACTTC	CSARRIGTFYEQYF
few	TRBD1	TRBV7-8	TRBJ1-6	TGTGCCAGCAGCTTAGCCAGGGGGTTTGATTCACCCCTCCACTTT	CASSLARGFDSPLHF
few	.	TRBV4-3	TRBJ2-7	TGCGCCAGCAGCCAAGAGGTGGCAACCTACGAGCAGTACTTC	CASSQEVATYEQYF
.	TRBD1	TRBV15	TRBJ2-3	TGTGCCACCAGCAGGGGAGGACAGGGGGCGAAAGATACGCAGTATTTT	CATSRGGQGAKDTQYF
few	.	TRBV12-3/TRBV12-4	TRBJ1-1	TGTGCCAGCAGCTTACCACAGGGCGTCGGCACTGAAGCTTTCTTT	CASSLPQGVGTEAFF
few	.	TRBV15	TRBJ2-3	TGTGCCACCAGCAGCGCCCTTCCAGCGAATACGCAGTATTTT	CATSSALPANTQYF
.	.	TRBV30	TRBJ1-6	TGTGCCTGGAGCACCAAGAGCAGCTCCTATAATTCACCCCTCCACTTT	CAWSTKSSSYNSPLHF
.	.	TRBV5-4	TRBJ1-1	TGTGCCAGCGAACCAACACCGAACACTGAAGCTTTCTTT	CASEPTPNTEAFF
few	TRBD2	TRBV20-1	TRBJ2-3	TGCAGTGCTCCTTTAGCGGGGGTGTCAGATACGCAGTATTTT	CSAPLAGVSDTQYF
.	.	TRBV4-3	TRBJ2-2	TGCGCCAGCAGCTCCGGGACTCTTGAGGCCGGGGAGCTGTTTTTT	CASSSGTLEAGELFF
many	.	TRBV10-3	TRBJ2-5	TGTGCCATCAGCAAACAGGGTGGGCGCCAAGAGACCCAGTACTTC	CAISKQGGRQETQYF
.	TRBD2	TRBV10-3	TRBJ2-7	TGTGCCAGCTCCCCACTAGCGGGAAGGTCGTACGAGCAGTACTTC	CASSPLAGRSYEQYF
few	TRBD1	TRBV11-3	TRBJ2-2	TGTGCCAGCAGCGCGGGACAGGGAGAGACCGGGGAGCTGTTTTTT	CASSAGQGETGELFF
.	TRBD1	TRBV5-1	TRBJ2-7	TGCGCCAGCAACCAGGGACAGGCACGCTACGAGCAGTACTTC	CASNQGQARYEQYF